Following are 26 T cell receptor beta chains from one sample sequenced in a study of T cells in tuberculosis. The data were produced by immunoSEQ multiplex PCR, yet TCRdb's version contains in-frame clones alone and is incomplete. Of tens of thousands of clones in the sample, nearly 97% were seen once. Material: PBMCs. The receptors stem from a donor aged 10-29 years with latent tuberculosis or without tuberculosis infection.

The CDR3 DNA reads TGTGCCACCAGCAGAGATCTGGATACGCAGTATTTT. Its translation: CATSRDLDTQYF. The chain links TRBV15 to TRBJ2-3, with D hard to call. The V gene's germline CDR1 is LNHNV and CDR2 YYDKDF (reference sequence). V was clipped by 0 bases and J by 6 bases, with 4 bases between them. The CDR3 covers 12 residues. Full variable domain (remainder filled in from reference TRBV15 and TRBJ2-3): DAMVIQNPRYQVTQFGKPVTLSCSQTLNHNVMYWYQQKSSQAPKLLFHYYDKDFNNEADTPDNFQSRRPNTSFCFLDIRSPGLGDTAMYLCATSRDLDTQYFGPGTRLTVL.

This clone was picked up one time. The CDR3 bases are TGCAGTGCTCAACGGACTTACGAGCAGTACTTC. Amino acids: CSAQRTYEQYF. The chain recombines TRBV20-1 with TRBJ2-7, with D possibly TRBD2 on 5 matching bases. CDR1 and CDR2 (germline): DFQATT, SNEGSKA (reference sequence). The CDR3 sequence is 11 residues long. Trimming pared 5 bases from V and 4 bases from J, leaving 9 bases between.

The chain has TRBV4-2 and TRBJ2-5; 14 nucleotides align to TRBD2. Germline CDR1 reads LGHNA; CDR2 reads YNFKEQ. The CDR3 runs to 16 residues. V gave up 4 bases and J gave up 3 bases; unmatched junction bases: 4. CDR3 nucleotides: TGTGCCAGCAGCCCCGGGACTAGCGGGAGTGAAGAGACCCAGTACTTC. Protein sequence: CASSPGTSGSEETQYF.

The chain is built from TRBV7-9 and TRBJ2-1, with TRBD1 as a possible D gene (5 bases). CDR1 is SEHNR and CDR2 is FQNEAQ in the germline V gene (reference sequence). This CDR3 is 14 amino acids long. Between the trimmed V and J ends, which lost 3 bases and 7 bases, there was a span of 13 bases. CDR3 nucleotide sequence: TGTGCCAGCAGCTTCCCAAACCAGGGAAATGAGCAGTTCTTC. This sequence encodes CASSFPNQGNEQFF.

For the CDR3, the DNA is TGTGCCACCGCCGGGACAGGGGGAGTTGAAGCTTTCTTT. Translating gives CATAGTGGVEAFF. This chain uses TRBV15 with TRBJ1-1; TRBD1 agrees at 11 bases. Germline V gene sequence: CDR1 LNHNV, CDR2 YYDKDF (reference sequence). The CDR3 totals 13 residues. With V trimmed by 8 bases and J by 7 bases, 6 bases remained unmatched.

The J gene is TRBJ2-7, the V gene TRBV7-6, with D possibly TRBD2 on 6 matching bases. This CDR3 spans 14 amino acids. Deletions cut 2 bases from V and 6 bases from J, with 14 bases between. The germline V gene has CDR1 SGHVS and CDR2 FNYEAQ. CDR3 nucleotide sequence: TGTGCCAGCAGCTTATGGGGGGAGGTAAGCGAGCAGTACTTC. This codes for CASSLWGEVSEQYF. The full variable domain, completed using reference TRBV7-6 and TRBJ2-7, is GAGVSQSPRYKVTKRGQDVALRCDPISGHVSLYWYRQALGQGPEFLTYFNYEAQQDKSGLPNDRFSAERPEGSISTLTIQRTEQRDSAMYRCASSLWGEVSEQYFGPGTRLTVT.

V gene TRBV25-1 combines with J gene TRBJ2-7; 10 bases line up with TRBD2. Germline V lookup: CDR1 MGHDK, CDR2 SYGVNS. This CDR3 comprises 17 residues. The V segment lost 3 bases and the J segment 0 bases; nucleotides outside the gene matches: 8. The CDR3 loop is CASSETLAGESSYEQYF. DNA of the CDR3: TGTGCCAGCAGTGAGACCCTAGCGGGGGAGAGCTCCTACGAGCAGTACTTC.

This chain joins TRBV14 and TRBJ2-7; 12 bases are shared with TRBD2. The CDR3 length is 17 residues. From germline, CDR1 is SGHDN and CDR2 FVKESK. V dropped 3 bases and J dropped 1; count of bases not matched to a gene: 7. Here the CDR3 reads CASSQGRTSGISYEQYF. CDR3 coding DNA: TGTGCCAGCAGCCAGGGGAGGACTAGCGGGATTTCCTACGAGCAGTACTTC.

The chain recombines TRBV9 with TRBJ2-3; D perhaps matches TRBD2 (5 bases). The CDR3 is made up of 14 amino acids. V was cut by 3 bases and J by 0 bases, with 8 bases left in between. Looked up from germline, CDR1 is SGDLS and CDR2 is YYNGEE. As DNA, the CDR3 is TGTGCCAGCAGCGCAGCGGTGAGCACAGATACGCAGTATTTT. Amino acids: CASSAAVSTDTQYF.

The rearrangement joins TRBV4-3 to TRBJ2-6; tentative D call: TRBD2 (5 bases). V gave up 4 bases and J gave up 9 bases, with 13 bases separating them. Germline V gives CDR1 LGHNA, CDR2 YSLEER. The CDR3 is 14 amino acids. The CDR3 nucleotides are TGCGCCAGCAGCCGAGGGCCTTCGGTCAACGTCCTGACTTTC. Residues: CASSRGPSVNVLTF.

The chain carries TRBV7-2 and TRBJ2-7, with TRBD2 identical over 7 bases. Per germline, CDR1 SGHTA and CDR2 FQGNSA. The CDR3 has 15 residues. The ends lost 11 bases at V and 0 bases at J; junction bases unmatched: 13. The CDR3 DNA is TGTGCCTCACACCCCGGGGGGACCTTCTCCTACGAGCAGTACTTC. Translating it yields CASHPGGTFSYEQYF.

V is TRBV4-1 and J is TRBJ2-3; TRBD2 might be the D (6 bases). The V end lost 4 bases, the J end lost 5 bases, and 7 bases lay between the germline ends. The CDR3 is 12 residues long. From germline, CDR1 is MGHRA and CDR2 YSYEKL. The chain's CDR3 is CASSRGVDTQYF. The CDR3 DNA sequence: TGCGCCAGCAGCCGCGGGGTAGATACGCAGTATTTT.

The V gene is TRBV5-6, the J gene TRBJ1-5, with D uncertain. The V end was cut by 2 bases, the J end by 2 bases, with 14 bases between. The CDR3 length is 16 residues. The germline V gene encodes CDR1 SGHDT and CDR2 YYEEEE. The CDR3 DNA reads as TGTGCCAGCAGCTTTCAATCTCACCGGGGCAATCAGCCCCAGCATTTT. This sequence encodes CASSFQSHRGNQPQHF.

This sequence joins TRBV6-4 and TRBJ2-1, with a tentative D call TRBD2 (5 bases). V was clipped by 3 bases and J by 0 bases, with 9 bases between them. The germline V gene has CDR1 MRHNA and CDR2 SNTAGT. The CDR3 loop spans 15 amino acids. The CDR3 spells CASSEERSSYNEQFF. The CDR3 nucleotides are TGTGCCAGCAGTGAGGAGCGGAGCTCCTACAATGAGCAGTTCTTC.

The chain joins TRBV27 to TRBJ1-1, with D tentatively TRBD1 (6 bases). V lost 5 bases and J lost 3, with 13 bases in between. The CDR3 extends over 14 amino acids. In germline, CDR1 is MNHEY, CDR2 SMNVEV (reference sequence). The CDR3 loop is CASSPQGSDTEAFF. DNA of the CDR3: TGTGCCAGCAGTCCCCAGGGGTCGGACACTGAAGCTTTCTTT.

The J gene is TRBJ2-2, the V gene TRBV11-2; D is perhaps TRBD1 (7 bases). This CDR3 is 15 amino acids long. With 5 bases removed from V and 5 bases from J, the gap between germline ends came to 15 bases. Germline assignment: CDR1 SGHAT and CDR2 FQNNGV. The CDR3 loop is CASSGGAGGTGELFF. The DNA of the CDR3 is TGTGCCAGCAGCGGAGGGGCAGGGGGAACCGGGGAGCTGTTTTTT.

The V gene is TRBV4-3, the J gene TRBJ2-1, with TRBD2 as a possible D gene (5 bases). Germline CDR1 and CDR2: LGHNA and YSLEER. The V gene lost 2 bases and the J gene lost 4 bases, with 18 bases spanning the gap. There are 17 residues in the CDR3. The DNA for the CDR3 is TGCGCCAGCAGCCAACGCTACGGGGATAACCTATACAATGAGCAGTTCTTC. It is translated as CASSQRYGDNLYNEQFF.

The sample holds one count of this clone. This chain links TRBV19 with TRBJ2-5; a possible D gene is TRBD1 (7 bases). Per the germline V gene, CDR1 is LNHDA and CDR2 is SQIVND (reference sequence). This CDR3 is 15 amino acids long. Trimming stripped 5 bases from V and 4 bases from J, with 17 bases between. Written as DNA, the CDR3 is TGTGCCAGTAGTGCCAGGGGGGAACCAATAGAGACCCAGTACTTC. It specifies CASSARGEPIETQYF.

The CDR3 spells CASSPDSLAKNIQYF. The DNA for the CDR3 is TGTGCCAGCAGTCCGGACAGCTTAGCCAAAAACATTCAGTACTTC. V and J are TRBV2 and TRBJ2-4, with D perhaps TRBD1 (6 bases). The CDR3 runs to 15 residues. V gave up 5 bases and J gave up 0 bases, with 11 bases separating them. Germline V gene data show CDR1 as SNHLY and CDR2 as FYNNEI.

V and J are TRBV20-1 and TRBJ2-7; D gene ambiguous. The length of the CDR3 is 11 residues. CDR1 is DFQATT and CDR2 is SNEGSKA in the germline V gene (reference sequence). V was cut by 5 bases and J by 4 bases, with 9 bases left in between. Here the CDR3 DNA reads TGCAGTGCTCTGACTGCATACGAGCAGTACTTC. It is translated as CSALTAYEQYF.

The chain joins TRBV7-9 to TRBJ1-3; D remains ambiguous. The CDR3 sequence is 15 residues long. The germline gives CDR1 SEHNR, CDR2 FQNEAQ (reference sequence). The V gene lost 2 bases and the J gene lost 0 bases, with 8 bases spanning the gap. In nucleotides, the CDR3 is TGTGCCAGCAGCTTAAGCGGGTTCTCTGGAAACACCATATATTTT. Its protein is CASSLSGFSGNTIYF.

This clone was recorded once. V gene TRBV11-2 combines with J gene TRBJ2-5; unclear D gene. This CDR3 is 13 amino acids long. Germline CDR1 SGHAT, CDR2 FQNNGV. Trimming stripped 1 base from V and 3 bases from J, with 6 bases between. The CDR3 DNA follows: TGTGCCAGCAGCTTAGTTAGTGAAGAGACCCAGTACTTC. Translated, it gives CASSLVSEETQYF.

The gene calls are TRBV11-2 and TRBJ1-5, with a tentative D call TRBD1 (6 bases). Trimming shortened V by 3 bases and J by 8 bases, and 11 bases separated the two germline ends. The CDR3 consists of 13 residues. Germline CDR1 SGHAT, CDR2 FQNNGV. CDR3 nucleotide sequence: TGTGCCAGCAGCTTCAGGGGTTCTGAGCCCCAGCATTTT. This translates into CASSFRGSEPQHF.

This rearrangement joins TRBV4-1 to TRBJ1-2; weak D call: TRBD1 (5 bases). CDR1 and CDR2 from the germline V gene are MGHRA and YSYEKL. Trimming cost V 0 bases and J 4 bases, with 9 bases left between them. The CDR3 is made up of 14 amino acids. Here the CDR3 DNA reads TGCGCCAGCAGCCAAGAAGGGGAGGGCTATGGCTACACCTTC. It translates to CASSQEGEGYGYTF.

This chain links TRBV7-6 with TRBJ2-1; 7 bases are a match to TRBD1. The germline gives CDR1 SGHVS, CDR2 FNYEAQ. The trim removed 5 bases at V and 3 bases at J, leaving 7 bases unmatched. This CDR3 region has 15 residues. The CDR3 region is CASSIDRAHYNEQFF. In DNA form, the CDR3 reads TGTGCCAGCAGCATAGACAGGGCACACTACAATGAGCAGTTCTTC.

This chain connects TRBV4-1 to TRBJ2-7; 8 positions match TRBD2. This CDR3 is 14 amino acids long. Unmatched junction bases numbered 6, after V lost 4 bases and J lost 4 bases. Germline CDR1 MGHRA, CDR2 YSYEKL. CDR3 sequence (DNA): TGCGCCAGCAGCCCATACTCGGGGGGGTACGAGCAGTACTTC. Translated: CASSPYSGGYEQYF.